A selection of T cell receptor beta chains follows, all from one sample in a study of T cells in Graves' hyperthyroidism and ophthalmopathy. Via MiXCR, TCRdb re-called the multiplex PCR reads, giving one row per CDR3 protein. The table includes 500,000 to 800,000 distinct CDR3 sequences, 45% detected once. The sequencing input was peripheral blood or thyroid tissue (not recorded which). The receptors derive from an adult man with Graves' disease, either hyperthyroidism or ophthalmopathy (not recorded which). The CDR3 runs from the conserved cysteine through the conserved F or W. D genes are given only for firm matches. Rows give clone size only sometimes, using once, few, many, or a class for an expanded clone.

>TRBJ1-1|.|TRBV19|.
TGTGCCAGTAGTATATCTGGGACCTCGAACACTGAAGCTTTCTTT
CASSISGTSNTEAFF
>TRBJ2-7|once|TRBV24-1|TRBD1
TGTGCCACCAGTGAGACAGGGAGTGAGCAGTACTTC
CATSETGSEQYF
>TRBJ1-2|.|TRBV5-1|TRBD1
TGCGCCAGCAGCTGGACAGGGGTGGCCTATGGCTACACCTTC
CASSWTGVAYGYTF
>TRBJ1-2|many|TRBV2|.
TGTGCCAGCAGTCAAGGACAGAGCTATGGCTACACCTTC
CASSQGQSYGYTF
>TRBJ2-7|.|TRBV20-1|.
TGCAGTGCGGGCCCGGGGGACTCGACCTACGAGCAGTACTTC
CSAGPGDSTYEQYF
>TRBJ1-2|many|TRBV9|.
TGTGCCAGCAGCCGAGAGACCAGGGGTTATGGCTACACCTTC
CASSRETRGYGYTF
>TRBJ1-3|.|TRBV7-2|.
TGTGCCAGCAGCACCTACACCATATATTTT
CASSTYTIYF
>TRBJ1-4|few|TRBV2|.
TGTGCCAGCAGTGATACCCCACCCCCCAGGGGAAAACTGTTTTTT
CASSDTPPPRGKLFF
>TRBJ2-5|.|TRBV25-1|.
TGTGCCAGCAGTGGCTTCGACATGGACAACCAAGAGACCCAGTACTTC
CASSGFDMDNQETQYF
>TRBJ2-5|few|TRBV7-8|.
TGTGCCAGCAGCTTATTCGAATGGACCCAGTACTTC
CASSLFEWTQYF
>TRBJ1-2|.|TRBV7-9|.
TGTGCCAGCAGCTTAGAGGCAGAAAATGGCTACACCTTC
CASSLEAENGYTF
>TRBJ2-7|.|TRBV9|TRBD2
TGTGCCAGCAGCGTAGGGGGGACTAGCGGGAGTATCAACGAGCAGTACTTC
CASSVGGTSGSINEQYF
>TRBJ1-1|few|TRBV7-8|.
TGTGCCAGCAGCTTAGCGCTATATCAGGGATCCCACACTGAAGCTTTCTTT
CASSLALYQGSHTEAFF
>TRBJ1-5|many|TRBV24-1|TRBD1
TGTGCCACCAGTGACACAGGGGGTTTTTTGCCCCAGCATTTT
CATSDTGGFLPQHF
>TRBJ1-1|few|TRBV6-5|TRBD1
TGTGCCAGCAGTTCGGGACAGGGCGCTGAAGCTTTCTTT
CASSSGQGAEAFF
>TRBJ1-6|many|TRBV7-9|.
TGTGCCAGCAGCCCCCCCGGGTTAGATTCACCCCTCCACTTT
CASSPPGLDSPLHF
>TRBJ1-3|.|TRBV7-9|.
TGTGCCAGCAGCTTAGCCCGGGGCGATGGAAACACCATATATTTT
CASSLARGDGNTIYF
>TRBJ2-7|.|TRBV29-1|.
TGCAGCGTTGGGTCCAAAGATCAGTACTTC
CSVGSKDQYF
>TRBJ2-7|.|TRBV20-1|TRBD1
TGCAGTGCTAGATCCCAGGGGGCCTACGAGCAGTACTTC
CSARSQGAYEQYF
>TRBJ2-7|few|TRBV7-9|.
TGTGCCAGCAGCCCCCCTCCGGGCGCAAGTGTCTACGAGCAGTACTTC
CASSPPPGASVYEQYF
>TRBJ2-3|once|TRBV2|.
TGTGCCAGCAGTGATGGCAGGGGGGCAGATACGCAGTATTTT
CASSDGRGADTQYF
>TRBJ1-1|.|TRBV12-3/TRBV12-4|.
TGTGCCAGCAGCGGACCTCTAGGCGGGCACACTGAAGCTTTCTTT
CASSGPLGGHTEAFF
>TRBJ2-7|many|TRBV7-8|.
TGTGCCAGCAGTCCTAGGACGGTCGATGCCTACGAGCAGTACTTC
CASSPRTVDAYEQYF
>TRBJ1-4|many|TRBV9|.
TGTGCCAGCAGCGTAGCTGTCCAGCGTGGTAATGAAAAACTGTTTTTT
CASSVAVQRGNEKLFF
>TRBJ1-3|.|TRBV5-1|.
TGCGCCAGCAGCTTGTACAGCTCTGGAAACACCATATATTTT
CASSLYSSGNTIYF
>TRBJ1-5|.|TRBV10-3|.
TGTGCCATCAGCGTCGCCGACGGAGGCAATCAGCCCCAGCATTTT
CAISVADGGNQPQHF
>TRBJ2-5|.|TRBV9|TRBD1
TGTGCCAGCAGCTTGGCGGGACAGGGTGTATCTGAGACCCAGTACTTC
CASSLAGQGVSETQYF
>TRBJ1-1|many|TRBV29-1|TRBD1
TGCAGCTCAGGGGGGGTGAACACTGAAGCTTTCTTT
CSSGGVNTEAFF
>TRBJ2-7|.|TRBV11-3|TRBD1
TGTGCCAGCAGCAAAGGGATACAGGGGGCGGACGAGCAGTACTTC
CASSKGIQGADEQYF
>TRBJ1-1|.|TRBV7-2|.
TGTGCCAGCAGCCAGATCGACACTGAAGCTTTCTTT
CASSQIDTEAFF
>TRBJ1-4|many|TRBV7-9|.
TGTGCCAGCAGCTCAACAGACCCCAAGAATCGGGAAAAACTGTTTTTT
CASSSTDPKNREKLFF
>TRBJ1-5|many|TRBV20-1|.
TGCAGTGCTATCCAAGACCGGAGCAGCAATCAGCCCCAGCATTTT
CSAIQDRSSNQPQHF
>TRBJ2-2|few|TRBV19|TRBD1
TGTGCCAGTAGTCCGTCGGACAGGGTCGGCGGGGAGCTGTTTTTT
CASSPSDRVGGELFF
>TRBJ1-2|.|TRBV10-3|.
TGTGCCATCACCTCAGACAGTTTTGTGCTTGGCTACACCTTC
CAITSDSFVLGYTF
>TRBJ1-1|.|TRBV7-9|TRBD1
TGTGCCAGCAGTGAAGACAGGGGCTCATGGGTCACTGAAGCTTTCTTT
CASSEDRGSWVTEAFF
>TRBJ2-5|.|TRBV2|TRBD1
TGTGCCAGCTCACCATTAGGGACAGCAAAAGGGACCCAGTACTTC
CASSPLGTAKGTQYF
>TRBJ1-6|.|TRBV7-9|.
TGTGCCAGCACCCGTCCAGGAGCTAATTCACCCCTCCACTTT
CASTRPGANSPLHF
>TRBJ2-7|.|TRBV15|.
TGTGCCACCAGCAGTTTTGTCCGGGCAGGCTCCTACGAGCAGTACTTC
CATSSFVRAGSYEQYF
>TRBJ1-5|.|TRBV18|TRBD1
TGTGCCAGCTCACCAGGCGACAGGGCACAGCCCCAGCATTTT
CASSPGDRAQPQHF
>TRBJ2-2|few|TRBV7-9|.
TGTGCCAGCAGCTTGAGCCCCTTTAGGGCTTCGAACACCGGGGAGCTGTTTTTT
CASSLSPFRASNTGELFF
>TRBJ2-2|.|TRBV29-1|.
TGCAGCGAAGGGTCGAACACCGGGGAGCTGTTTTTT
CSEGSNTGELFF
>TRBJ1-1|.|TRBV7-6|TRBD1
TGTGCCCTGAAGTCGGGTGGGACAGCGAACACCGGGGAAGCTTTCTTT
CALKSGGTANTGEAFF
>TRBJ1-2|few|TRBV30|.
TGTGCCCTGCCCGATGGGGGGACCTATGGCTACACCTTC
CALPDGGTYGYTF
>TRBJ1-4|few|TRBV2|.
TGTGCCAGCAGTGGTTTTAGGGGTCGTACTTCGCGGGAAAAACTGTTTTTT
CASSGFRGRTSREKLFF
>TRBJ1-6|few|TRBV7-2|TRBD1
TGTGCCAGCAGTTTCCCATCGGACAGGGATTCACCCCTCCACTTT
CASSFPSDRDSPLHF
>TRBJ1-1|.|TRBV12-3/TRBV12-4|.
TGTGCCAGCAGGCGGGATGGTACTGAAGCTTTCTTT
CASRRDGTEAFF
>TRBJ2-7|.|TRBV2|.
TGTGCCAGCAGTTTTTCCACAGGGGCGGGGAGGGAGCAGTACTTC
CASSFSTGAGREQYF
>TRBJ2-7|many|TRBV24-1|TRBD1
TGTGCCACCAGTGCCACAGGGGAAGGGGGCGAGCAGTACTTC
CATSATGEGGEQYF
>TRBJ2-7|.|TRBV11-2|TRBD2
TGTGCCAGCAGCATGGGACTAGCGGGTATATACTACGAGCAGTACTTC
CASSMGLAGIYYEQYF
>TRBJ2-7|many|TRBV7-9|TRBD2
TGTGCCAGCAGCTTAGTTCCGGCAGGGAGGGACGAGCAGTACTTC
CASSLVPAGRDEQYF
>TRBJ2-5|.|TRBV6-1|.
TGTGCCAGCAGCCTCCCGGAGGGGGGTTCTTTGAAGACCCAGTACTTC
CASSLPEGGSLKTQYF
>TRBJ1-2|few|TRBV14|.
TGTGCCAGCAGCCAAGAAGGGCAACTCTATGGCTACACCTTC
CASSQEGQLYGYTF
>TRBJ1-6|many|TRBV10-3|.
TGTGCCATCAGTGATTCCCGGGGGTGGAATTCACCCCTCCACTTT
CAISDSRGWNSPLHF
>TRBJ2-7|many|TRBV7-9|.
TGTGCCAGCGCTGGCCAGGGAGCCTCCTACGAGCAGTACTTC
CASAGQGASYEQYF
>TRBJ2-7|few|TRBV20-1|.
TGCAGTGCTAGAGGACCCAAGGACTACGAGCAGTACTTC
CSARGPKDYEQYF
>TRBJ1-2|.|TRBV25-1|.
TGTGCCAGCAGTGAGAGTTCCGGATATGGCTACACCTTC
CASSESSGYGYTF
>TRBJ1-5|many|TRBV2|TRBD1
TGTGCCAGCAGGACGGGACAGGGGGCCTGGGGCAATCAGCCCCAGCATTTT
CASRTGQGAWGNQPQHF